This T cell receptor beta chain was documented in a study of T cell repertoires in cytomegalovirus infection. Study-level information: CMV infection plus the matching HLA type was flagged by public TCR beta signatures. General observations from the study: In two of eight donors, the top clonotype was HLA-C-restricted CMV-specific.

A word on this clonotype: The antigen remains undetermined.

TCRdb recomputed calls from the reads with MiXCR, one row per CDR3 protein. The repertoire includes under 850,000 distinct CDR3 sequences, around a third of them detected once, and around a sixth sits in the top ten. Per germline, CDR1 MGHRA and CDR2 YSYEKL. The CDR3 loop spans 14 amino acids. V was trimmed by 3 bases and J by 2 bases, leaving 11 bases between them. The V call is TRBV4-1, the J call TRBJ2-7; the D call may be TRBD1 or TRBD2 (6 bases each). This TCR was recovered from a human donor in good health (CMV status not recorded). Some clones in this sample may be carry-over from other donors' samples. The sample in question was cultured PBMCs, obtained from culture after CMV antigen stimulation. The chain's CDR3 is CASSQIGGTYEQYF. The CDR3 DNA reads TGCGCCAGCAGCCAGATCGGGGGCACCTACGAGCAGTACTTC.